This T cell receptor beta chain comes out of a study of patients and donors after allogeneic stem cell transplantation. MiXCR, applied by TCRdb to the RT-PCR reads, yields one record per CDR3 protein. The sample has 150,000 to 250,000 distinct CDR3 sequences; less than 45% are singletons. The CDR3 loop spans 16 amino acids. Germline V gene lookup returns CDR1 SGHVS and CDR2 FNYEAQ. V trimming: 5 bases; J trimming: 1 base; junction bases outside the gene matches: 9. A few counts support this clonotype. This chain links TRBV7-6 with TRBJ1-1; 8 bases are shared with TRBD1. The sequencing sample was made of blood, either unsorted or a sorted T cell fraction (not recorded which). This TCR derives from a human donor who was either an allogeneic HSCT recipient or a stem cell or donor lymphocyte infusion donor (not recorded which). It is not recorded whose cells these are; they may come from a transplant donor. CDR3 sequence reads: CASSLRQGTPNTEAFF. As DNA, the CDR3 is TGTGCCAGCAGCCTGCGACAGGGGACACCGAACACTGAAGCTTTCTTT. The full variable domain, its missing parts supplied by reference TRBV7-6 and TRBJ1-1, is GAGVSQSPRYKVTKRGQDVALRCDPISGHVSLYWYRQALGQGPEFLTYFNYEAQQDKSGLPNDRFSAERPEGSISTLTIQRTEQRDSAMYRCASSLRQGTPNTEAFFGQGTRLTVV.